This T cell receptor (beta chain) is from a study of blood T cell repertoires in COVID-19. Background on the study: Spain, Italy and the United States supplied samples that represented acute and convalescent COVID-19.

The repertoire was sequenced with immunoSEQ multiplex PCR; TCRdb's copy has only in-frame clones and lacks some. This table has 200,000 to 250,000 clones, around 84% appearing once. Cohorts were assigned according to the clinical history that participants reported. What the recovered Cohort 3 donors had was two negative PCRs, clearance, or symptom resolution. CDR1 and CDR2 from the germline V gene are ENHRY and SYGVKD. The CDR3 is 13 amino acids. Between the trimmed V and J ends, which lost 6 bases and 8 bases, there was a span of 16 bases. Sequencing was performed on PBMCs or T cells enriched from blood (not recorded which). The V gene is TRBV10-3, the J gene TRBJ1-2; D is uncertain. The clonotype originates from a woman in her thirties or forties who had recovered from COVID-19. The CDR3: CAIRRENLGGYTF. CDR3 in DNA: TGTGCCATCAGACGGGAAAACCTCGGGGGCTACACCTTC.